This T cell receptor (beta chain) was recovered during a study of blood T cell repertoires in COVID-19. The wider study: Specimens from acute and convalescent COVID-19 originated in the United States, Italy and Spain.

The CDR3 has 11 amino acids. The germline gives CDR1 SNHLY, CDR2 FYNNEI. TCRdb's table, derived via immunoSEQ multiplex PCR, lists solely in-frame clones and lacks some. The sample yields about 350,000 clones, about 90% seen once. The sequenced material came from PBMCs or T cells enriched from blood (not recorded which). This clonotype was obtained from a woman aged 25 to 39 who had recovered from COVID-19. This rearrangement joins TRBV2 to TRBJ1-2; possible D gene TRBD1, 5 bases. This CDR3 reads CAETAPYGYTF. CDR3 sequence (DNA): TGTGCTGAGACAGCGCCCTATGGCTACACCTTC.